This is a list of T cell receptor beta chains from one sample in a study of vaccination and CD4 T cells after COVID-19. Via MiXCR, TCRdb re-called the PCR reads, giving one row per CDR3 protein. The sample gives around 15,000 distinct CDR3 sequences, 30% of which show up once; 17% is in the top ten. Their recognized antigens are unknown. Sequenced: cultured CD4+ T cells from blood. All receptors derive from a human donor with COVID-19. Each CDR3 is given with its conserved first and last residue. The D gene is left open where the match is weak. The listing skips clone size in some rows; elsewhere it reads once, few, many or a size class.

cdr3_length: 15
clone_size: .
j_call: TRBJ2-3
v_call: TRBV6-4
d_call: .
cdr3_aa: CASSEQSSSTDTQYF
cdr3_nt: TGTGCCAGCAGTGAACAGAGCTCTAGCACAGATACGCAGTATTTT

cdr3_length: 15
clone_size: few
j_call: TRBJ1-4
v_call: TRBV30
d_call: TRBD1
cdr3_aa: CAWSERQGWNEKLFF
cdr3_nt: TGTGCCTGGAGTGAAAGACAGGGGTGGAATGAAAAACTGTTTTTT

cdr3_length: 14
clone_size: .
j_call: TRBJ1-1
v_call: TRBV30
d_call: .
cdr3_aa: CAWSEGSRNTEAFF
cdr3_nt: TGTGCCTGGAGCGAGGGCTCTAGGAACACTGAAGCTTTCTTT

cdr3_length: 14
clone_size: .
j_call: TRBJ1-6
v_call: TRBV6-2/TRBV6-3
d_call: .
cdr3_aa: CASGTAGGGSPLHF
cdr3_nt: TGTGCCAGCGGAACCGCCGGGGGGGGGTCACCCCTCCACTTT

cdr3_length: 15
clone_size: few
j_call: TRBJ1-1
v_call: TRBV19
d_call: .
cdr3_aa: CASCPRGIMNTEAFF
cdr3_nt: TGTGCCAGTTGCCCCCGGGGAATCATGAACACTGAAGCTTTCTTT

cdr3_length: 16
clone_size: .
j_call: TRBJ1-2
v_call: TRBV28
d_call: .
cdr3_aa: CASSGPGQQPNYGYTF
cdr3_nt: TGTGCCAGCAGTGGACCGGGACAACAACCGAATTATGGCTACACCTTC

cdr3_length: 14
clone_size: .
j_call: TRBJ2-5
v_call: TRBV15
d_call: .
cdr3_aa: CATSRDRAPETQYF
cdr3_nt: TGTGCCACCAGCAGAGATAGGGCTCCGGAGACCCAGTACTTC

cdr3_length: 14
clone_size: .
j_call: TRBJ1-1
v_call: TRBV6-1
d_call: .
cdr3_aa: CASRRQAVNTEAFF
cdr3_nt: TGTGCCAGCAGGCGACAGGCCGTGAACACTGAAGCTTTCTTT

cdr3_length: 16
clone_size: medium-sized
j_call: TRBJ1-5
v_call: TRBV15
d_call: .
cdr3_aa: CATSGGGSGGNQPQHF
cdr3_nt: TGTGCCACCAGCGGAGGGGGATCAGGGGGCAATCAGCCCCAGCATTTT

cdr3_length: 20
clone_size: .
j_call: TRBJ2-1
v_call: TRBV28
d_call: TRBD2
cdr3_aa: CASSSPAGTSGEGSYNEQFF
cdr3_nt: TGTGCCAGCAGTTCCCCAGCCGGGACTAGCGGGGAAGGCTCCTACAATGAGCAGTTCTTC

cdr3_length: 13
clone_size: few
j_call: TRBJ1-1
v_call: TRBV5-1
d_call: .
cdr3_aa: CASSSTSNTEAFF
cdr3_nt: TGCGCCAGCAGCTCTACATCGAACACTGAAGCTTTCTTT

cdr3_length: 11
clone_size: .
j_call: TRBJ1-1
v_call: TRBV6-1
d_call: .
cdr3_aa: CASSPLELAFF
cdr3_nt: TGTGCCAGCAGCCCGTTAGAGCTAGCTTTCTTT

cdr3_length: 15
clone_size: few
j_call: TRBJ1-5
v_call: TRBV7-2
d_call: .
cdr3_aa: CASSLVVGADQPQHF
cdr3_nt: TGTGCCAGCAGCTTAGTTGTGGGGGCGGATCAGCCCCAGCATTTT

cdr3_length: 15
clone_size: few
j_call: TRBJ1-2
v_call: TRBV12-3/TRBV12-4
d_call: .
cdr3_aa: CASSLTLQGWDGYTF
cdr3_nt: TGTGCCAGCAGTTTAACCCTACAGGGTTGGGATGGCTACACCTTC

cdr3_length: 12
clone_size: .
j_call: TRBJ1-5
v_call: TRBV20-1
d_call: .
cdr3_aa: CSASGSNQPQHF
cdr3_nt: TGCAGTGCTAGTGGAAGCAATCAGCCCCAGCATTTT

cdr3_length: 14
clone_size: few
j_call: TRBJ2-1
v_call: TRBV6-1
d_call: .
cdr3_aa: CASKVGGSYNEQFF
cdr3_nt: TGTGCCAGCAAAGTGGGGGGCTCCTACAATGAGCAGTTCTTC

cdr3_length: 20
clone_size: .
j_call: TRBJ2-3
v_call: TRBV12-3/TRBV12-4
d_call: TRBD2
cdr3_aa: CASSLADLAGGRIHTDTQYF
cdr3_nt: TGTGCCAGCAGTTTAGCGGATCTAGCGGGGGGGCGCATCCACACAGATACGCAGTATTTT

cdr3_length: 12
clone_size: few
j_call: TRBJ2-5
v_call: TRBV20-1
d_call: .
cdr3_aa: CSASRDGETQYF
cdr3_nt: TGCAGTGCTAGCAGGGATGGAGAGACCCAGTACTTC

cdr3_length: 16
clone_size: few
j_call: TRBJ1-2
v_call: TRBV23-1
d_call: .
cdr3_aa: CASIPGRGGGYYGYTF
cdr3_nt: TGCGCCAGCATCCCAGGTCGAGGAGGTGGATACTATGGCTACACCTTC

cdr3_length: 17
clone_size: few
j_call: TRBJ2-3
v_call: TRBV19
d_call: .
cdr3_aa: CASSPPRGASGADTQYF
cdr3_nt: TGTGCCAGTAGCCCCCCCAGGGGGGCTAGCGGCGCAGATACGCAGTATTTT

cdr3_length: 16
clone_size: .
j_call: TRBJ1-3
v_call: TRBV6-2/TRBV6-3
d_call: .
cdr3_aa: CASRSGGTISGNTIYF
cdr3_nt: TGTGCCAGCAGATCCGGGGGGACAATCTCTGGAAACACCATATATTTT

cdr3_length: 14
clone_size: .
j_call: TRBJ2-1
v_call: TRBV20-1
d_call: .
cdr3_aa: CSAPSGLGYNEQFF
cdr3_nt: TGCAGTGCTCCCTCCGGACTGGGATACAATGAGCAGTTCTTC

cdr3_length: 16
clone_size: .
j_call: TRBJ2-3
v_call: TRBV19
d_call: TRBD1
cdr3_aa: CASSTMTGTGTDTQYF
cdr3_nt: TGTGCCAGTAGTACGATGACCGGGACAGGGACAGATACGCAGTATTTT

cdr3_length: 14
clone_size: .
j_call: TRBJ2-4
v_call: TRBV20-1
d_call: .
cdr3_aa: CSAPGAVAKNIQYF
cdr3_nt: TGCAGTGCTCCGGGGGCCGTAGCCAAAAACATTCAGTACTTC

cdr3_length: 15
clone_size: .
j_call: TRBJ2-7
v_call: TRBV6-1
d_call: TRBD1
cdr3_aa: CASSAGTGVWYEQYF
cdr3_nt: TGTGCCAGCAGTGCGGGGACAGGGGTGTGGTACGAGCAGTACTTC

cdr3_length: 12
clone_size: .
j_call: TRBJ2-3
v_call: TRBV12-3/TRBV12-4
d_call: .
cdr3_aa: CASSFLADTQYF
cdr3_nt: TGTGCCAGCAGTTTCCTAGCAGATACGCAGTATTTT

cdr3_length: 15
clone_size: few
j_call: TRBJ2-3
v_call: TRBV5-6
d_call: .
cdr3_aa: CASSRPTVSTDTQYF
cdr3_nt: TGTGCCAGCAGCCGGCCGACAGTTAGCACAGATACGCAGTATTTT

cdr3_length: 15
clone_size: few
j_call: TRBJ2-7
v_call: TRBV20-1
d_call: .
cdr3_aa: CSAKRTDSSNYEQYF
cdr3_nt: TGCAGTGCCAAAAGGACGGATTCCTCTAACTACGAGCAGTACTTC

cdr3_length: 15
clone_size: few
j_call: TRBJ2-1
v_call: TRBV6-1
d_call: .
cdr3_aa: CASSSRRTELNEQFF
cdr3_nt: TGTGCCAGCAGCTCGCGTCGGACAGAACTAAATGAGCAGTTCTTC

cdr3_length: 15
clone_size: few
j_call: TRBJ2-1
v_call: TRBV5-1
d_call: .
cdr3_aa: CASSLGQATYNEQFF
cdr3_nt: TGCGCCAGCAGCTTGGGACAGGCTACCTACAATGAGCAGTTCTTC

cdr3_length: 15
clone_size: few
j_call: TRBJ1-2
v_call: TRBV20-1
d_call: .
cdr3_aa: CSARLSEGPNYGYTF
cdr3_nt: TGCAGTGCTAGATTGTCGGAGGGGCCTAACTATGGCTACACCTTC

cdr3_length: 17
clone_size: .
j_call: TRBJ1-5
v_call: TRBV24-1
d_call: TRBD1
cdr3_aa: CATSDPRTGQGDQPQHF
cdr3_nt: TGTGCCACCAGTGATCCTCGCACGGGACAGGGAGATCAGCCCCAGCATTTT

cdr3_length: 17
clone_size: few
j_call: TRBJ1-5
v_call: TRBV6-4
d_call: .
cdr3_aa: CASSEGRGPLGNQPQHF
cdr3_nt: TGTGCCAGCAGTGAAGGCAGGGGCCCTTTGGGCAATCAGCCCCAGCATTTT

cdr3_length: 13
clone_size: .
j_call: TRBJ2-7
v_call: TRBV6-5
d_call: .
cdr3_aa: CASSYQKNYEQYF
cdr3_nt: TGTGCCAGCAGTTACCAAAAAAACTACGAGCAGTACTTC

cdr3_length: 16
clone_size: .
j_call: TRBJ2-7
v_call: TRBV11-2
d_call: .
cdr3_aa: CASSRTAGGGIWEQYF
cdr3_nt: TGTGCCAGCAGCAGAACAGCGGGTGGGGGTATATGGGAGCAGTACTTC

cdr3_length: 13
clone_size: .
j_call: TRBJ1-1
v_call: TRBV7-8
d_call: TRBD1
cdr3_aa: CASRQDRAFEAFF
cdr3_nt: TGTGCCAGCAGGCAGGACAGGGCCTTTGAAGCTTTCTTT

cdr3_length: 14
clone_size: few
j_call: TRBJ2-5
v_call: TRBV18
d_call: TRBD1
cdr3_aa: CASSPMTGQETQYF
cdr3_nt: TGTGCCAGCTCACCAATGACAGGGCAAGAGACCCAGTACTTC

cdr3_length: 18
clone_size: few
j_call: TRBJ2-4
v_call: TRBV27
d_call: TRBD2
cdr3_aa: CASSLVGLAGGDKNIQYF
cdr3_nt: TGTGCCAGCAGTTTGGTGGGACTAGCGGGGGGAGACAAAAACATTCAGTACTTC

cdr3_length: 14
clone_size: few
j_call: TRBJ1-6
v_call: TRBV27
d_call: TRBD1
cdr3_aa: CASSRRDSNSPLHF
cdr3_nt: TGTGCCAGCAGTAGAAGGGACAGTAATTCACCCCTCCACTTT

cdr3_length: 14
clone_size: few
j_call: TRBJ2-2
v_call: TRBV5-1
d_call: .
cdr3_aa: CASSLGLNTGELFF
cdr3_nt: TGCGCCAGCAGCTTGGGACTGAACACCGGGGAGCTGTTTTTT

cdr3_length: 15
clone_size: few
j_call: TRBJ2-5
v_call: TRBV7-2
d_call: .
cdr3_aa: CASSLGRGLLETQYF
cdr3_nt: TGTGCCAGCAGCTTAGGACGGGGCCTCCTCGAGACCCAGTACTTC

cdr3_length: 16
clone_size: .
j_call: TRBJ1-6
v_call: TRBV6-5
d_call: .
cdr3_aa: CASSYNPSGSNSPLHF
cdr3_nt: TGTGCCAGCAGTTATAACCCCTCAGGGTCGAATTCACCCCTCCACTTT

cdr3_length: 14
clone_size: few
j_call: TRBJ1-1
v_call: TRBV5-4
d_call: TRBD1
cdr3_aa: CASSLDRANTEAFF
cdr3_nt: TGTGCCAGCAGCCTGGACAGGGCGAACACTGAAGCTTTCTTT

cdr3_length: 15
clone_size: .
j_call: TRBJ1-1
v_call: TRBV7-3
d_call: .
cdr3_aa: CASSLGGSMNTEAFF
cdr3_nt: TGTGCCAGCAGCTTAGGTGGCAGCATGAACACTGAAGCTTTCTTT

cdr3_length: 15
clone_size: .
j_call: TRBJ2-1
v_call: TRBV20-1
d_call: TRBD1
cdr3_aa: CSARVRDRLSIGQFF
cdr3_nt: TGCAGTGCTAGGGTCCGGGACAGGCTGTCGATAGGGCAGTTCTTC

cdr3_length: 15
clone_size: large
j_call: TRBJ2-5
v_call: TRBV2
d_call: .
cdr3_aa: CASSDSRGEKETQYF
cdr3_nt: TGTGCCAGCAGTGATAGCAGAGGGGAGAAAGAGACCCAGTACTTC